A single sample gave rise to the 27 T cell receptor beta chains below, sequenced in a study of T cells in Graves' hyperthyroidism and ophthalmopathy. What was amplified from RNA transcripts were TCR beta CDR3 regions. TCR CDR3 regions were first amplified by RT-PCR with HTBI primers. TCRdb re-analysed the multiplex PCR reads in MiXCR, keeping a single row per CDR3 protein. The sample shows more than 350,000 distinct CDR3 sequences, around 13% of them seen only once. Sequencing used blood. The source of these receptors is a woman between 25 and 40 years old with Graves' ophthalmopathy.

This clonotype was seen at least ten times. The chain recombines TRBV11-2 with TRBJ2-5; D unclear. The CDR3 totals 14 residues. The V gene lost 5 bases and the J gene lost 1 base, with 11 bases spanning the gap. Germline V lookup: CDR1 SGHAT, CDR2 FQNNGV. The CDR3 is CASSRYSGQETQYF. DNA of the CDR3: TGTGCCAGCAGCCGTTATAGTGGCCAAGAGACCCAGTACTTC.

The chain combines TRBV10-3 with TRBJ1-5; D is uncertain. CDR1 and CDR2 from the germline V gene are ENHRY and SYGVKD. The V gene lost 0 bases and the J gene lost 6 bases, with 15 bases spanning the gap. CDR3 length: 16 residues. The CDR3 DNA sequence: TGTGCCATCAGTGAGTCGACGACTGTGGGTGGTCAGCCCCAGCATTTT. Encoded protein: CAISESTTVGGQPQHF.

This clonotype appeared many times. V gene TRBV29-1 combines with J gene TRBJ2-1, with TRBD1 as a possible D gene (6 bases). This CDR3 comprises 15 residues. The V and J ends lost 6 bases and 6 bases respectively, with 21 bases between them. Germline V CDR1 and CDR2: SQVTM, ANQGSEA. CDR3 bases: TGCAGCGTCAGATTCGGGGACAAGAGAAGCAATGAGCAGTTCTTC. As protein: CSVRFGDKRSNEQFF.

This clonotype appeared many times. The chain's CDR3 is CASSEVGIGELFF. CDR3 sequence (DNA): TGTGCCAGCAGTGAAGTTGGCATCGGGGAGCTGTTTTTT. V gene TRBV6-1 combines with J gene TRBJ2-2; D gene ambiguous. V shed 1 base and J shed 7 bases, with 7 bases lying between them. Germline-derived CDR1 and CDR2 are MNHNS and SASEGT. This CDR3 comprises 13 residues.

This clonotype was detected many times. J is TRBJ2-2 and V is TRBV7-8, with 7 positions matching TRBD2. CDR3 size: 15 residues. Germline-derived CDR1 and CDR2 are SGHVS and FQNEAQ. V shed 5 bases, J shed 3 bases, and the junction held 6 bases outside the gene matches. The CDR3 loop reads CASSPREGYTGELFF. In nucleotides, the CDR3 is TGTGCCAGCAGCCCAAGGGAGGGCTACACCGGGGAGCTGTTTTTT.

In this sample, this clonotype turned up many times. The chain is built from TRBV2 and TRBJ2-2; 8 nucleotides agree with TRBD1. This CDR3 has 19 residues. J was trimmed by 5 bases and V by 5 bases; bases with no gene match: 19. CDR1 and CDR2 (germline): SNHLY, FYNNEI. CDR3 residues: CASSSQGQEPSAYTGELFF. The DNA for the CDR3 is TGTGCCAGCAGTAGTCAGGGACAGGAACCCTCAGCCTATACCGGGGAGCTGTTTTTT. The variable domain in full, completed from reference TRBV2 and TRBJ2-2, reads EPEVTQTPSHQVTQMGQEVILRCVPISNHLYFYWYRQILGQKVEFLVSFYNNEISEKSEIFDDQFSVERPDGSNFTLKIRSTKLEDSAMYFCASSSQGQEPSAYTGELFFGEGSRLTVL.

The table lists this clonotype with many counts. The V gene is TRBV7-2, the J gene TRBJ1-2; no firm D call. The CDR3 loop spans 13 amino acids. V lost 1 base to trimming and J lost 8 bases, with 11 bases between them. Looked up from germline, CDR1 is SGHTA and CDR2 is FQGNSA. CDR3 DNA sequence: TGTGCCAGCAGCTTAGGACAAGTGGTGGGCTACACCTTC. Its translation is CASSLGQVVGYTF.

The V gene is TRBV6-2 or TRBV6-3, the J gene TRBJ2-3, with D unresolved. The CDR3 totals 14 residues. Germline V CDR1 and CDR2: MNHEY, SVGEGT. Deletions cut 7 bases from V and 2 bases from J, with 13 bases between. CDR3 region: CASKVAFATDTQYF. CDR3 sequence (DNA): TGTGCCAGCAAGGTGGCTTTTGCCACAGATACGCAGTATTTT.

This clonotype showed up many times. The chain combines TRBV11-2 with TRBJ2-3, with a weak D call TRBD2 (5 bases). In germline, CDR1 is SGHAT, CDR2 FQNNGV. V lost 3 bases, J lost 6 bases, and 13 bases lay in between. The CDR3 is 14 amino acids. The CDR3 DNA follows: TGTGCCAGCAGCTTTGGACTGGCTCGGGATACGCAGTATTTT. The encoded protein is CASSFGLARDTQYF.

This clonotype was recorded many times. The rearrangement uses TRBV6-1 and TRBJ1-1, with D perhaps TRBD1 (5 bases). There are 16 residues in the CDR3. Germline CDR1 MNHNS, CDR2 SASEGT. V lost 1 base and J 5 bases, leaving 17 bases between the germline ends. The CDR3 coding sequence is TGTGCCAGCAGTGAAGGGTGGGGCTCTGGTGGGACTGAAGCTTTCTTT. Residues: CASSEGWGSGGTEAFF.

This clonotype has at least ten counts. Sequence at one end of the junction differs from germline and may be a read error. The rearrangement links TRBV28 to TRBJ2-7; 9 bases are shared with TRBD1. This CDR3 has 15 amino acids. Per the germline V gene, CDR1 is MDHEN and CDR2 is SYDVKM. For the CDR3, the DNA is TGTGCCAGCAGCGGTACAGGGGGCGACTCCCACGAGCAGTACTTC. This sequence encodes CASSGTGGDSHEQYF.

The CDR3, as DNA: TGCGCCAGCAGCCAAGTACAGGGAACTGAAGCTTTCTTT. Translating gives CASSQVQGTEAFF. The chain links TRBV4-1 to TRBJ1-1; tentative D call: TRBD1 (6 bases). Trimming took off 1 base at V and 5 bases at J, with 8 bases between the two ends. Germline V gene lookup returns CDR1 MGHRA and CDR2 YSYEKL. The CDR3 length is 13 residues.

V gene TRBV18 combines with J gene TRBJ2-1, with TRBD2 identical over 10 bases. The length of the CDR3 is 16 residues. The germline V gene has CDR1 KGHSH and CDR2 LQKENI. J gave up 5 bases and V 4 bases, and 8 bases lay outside the gene matches. The CDR3 DNA sequence: TGTGCCAGCTCACAACGGGGACTAGCGCACAACAATGAGCAGTTCTTC. Residues: CASSQRGLAHNNEQFF.

This clonotype was picked up a small number of times. The chain is built from TRBV28 and TRBJ1-4; TRBD1 is a possible D gene (5 bases). Per the germline V gene, CDR1 is MDHEN and CDR2 is SYDVKM. This CDR3 has 15 amino acids. The V and J ends lost 3 bases and 8 bases respectively, with 16 bases between them. This CDR3 reads CASSLQTPSGEKLFF. The CDR3 nucleotides are TGTGCCAGCAGTTTGCAGACCCCTTCAGGGGAAAAACTGTTTTTT.

The chain couples TRBV20-1 to TRBJ2-7, with D tentatively TRBD1 or TRBD2 (5 bases each). Trimming took off 3 bases at V and 1 base at J, with 10 bases between the two ends. The CDR3 has 13 residues. The germline V gene has CDR1 DFQATT and CDR2 SNEGSKA (reference sequence). CDR3 in amino acids: CSASPRESYEQYF. As DNA, the CDR3 is TGCAGTGCTAGCCCCAGGGAGTCCTACGAGCAGTACTTC.

This clonotype was observed at least ten times. The chain combines TRBV2 with TRBJ2-7; 8 bases fit TRBD1. In germline, CDR1 is SNHLY, CDR2 FYNNEI. V shed 7 bases, J shed 5 bases, and the junction held 4 bases outside the gene matches. The CDR3 runs 12 residues. The CDR3 sequence: CASKTGVDEQYF. The DNA of the CDR3 is TGTGCCAGCAAGACAGGGGTAGACGAGCAGTACTTC.

This clonotype has a count of ten or more. The CDR3 DNA follows: TGCGCCAGCAGCTGGACCGGGACTAGCGGCTACGAGCAGTACTTC. Translation: CASSWTGTSGYEQYF. This chain connects TRBV5-1 to TRBJ2-7; the match to TRBD2 covers 11 bases. CDR3 length equals 15 residues. V lost 3 bases and J lost 3; bases outside the gene matches: 5. The germline CDR1 and CDR2 sequences are SGHRS and YFSETQ.

This clonotype was seen at least ten times. V usage is TRBV7-2 and J usage is TRBJ2-5; 11 bases are shared with TRBD2. Germline-derived CDR1 and CDR2 are SGHTA and FQGNSA. Trimming cost V 4 bases and J 1 base; bases outside gene matches: 5. The length of the CDR3 is 16 residues. CDR3 loop: CASSSNSGGGQETQYF. In nucleotides, the CDR3 is TGTGCCAGCAGCTCGAATAGCGGGGGGGGCCAAGAGACCCAGTACTTC.

This clonotype was counted once. A junction boundary mismatches the germline segment, possibly from a read error. CDR3 bases: TGTGCCAGCAGCCCTATCGGGACCTACGAGCAGTACTTT. It encodes CASSPIGTYEQYF. The genes are TRBV27 and TRBJ2-7; tentatively, D is TRBD1 or TRBD2 (5 bases each). CDR3 length: 13 residues. CDR1 and CDR2 from the germline V gene are MNHEY and SMNVEV (reference sequence).

The chain combines TRBV10-2 with TRBJ2-3; 9 bases fit TRBD2. Germline CDR1 reads WSHSY; CDR2 reads SAAADI. Trimming took 7 bases from V and 6 from J; bases not matched to a gene: 14. The CDR3 extends over 16 amino acids. CDR3 in amino acids: CASKTLAGNSVDTQYF. Written as DNA, the CDR3 is TGCGCCAGCAAAACGCTAGCGGGGAATTCAGTTGATACGCAGTATTTT.

This clonotype was seen repeatedly, ten times or more. This chain links TRBV27 with TRBJ2-1, with a weak D call TRBD2 (7 bases). The germline V and J ends were trimmed by 6 bases and 8 bases, with 17 bases remaining between them. The CDR3 length is 14 residues. Per the germline V gene, CDR1 is MNHEY and CDR2 is SMNVEV (reference sequence). This CDR3 is CASRVGGRPYEQFF. The DNA of the CDR3 is TGTGCCAGCAGAGTGGGGGGGCGACCCTATGAGCAGTTCTTC.

This clonotype was recorded at least ten times. This chain joins TRBV19 and TRBJ1-1, with a weak D call TRBD1 (5 bases). Germline assignment: CDR1 LNHDA and CDR2 SQIVND (reference sequence). This CDR3 has 14 residues. Trimming shortened V by 7 bases and J by 0 bases, and 12 bases separated the two germline ends. The CDR3 nucleotides are TGTGCCAGTACCTTAGGACATCTGAACACTGAAGCTTTCTTT. It translates to CASTLGHLNTEAFF.

Many counts were recorded for this clonotype. The chain is built from TRBV12-3 or TRBV12-4 and TRBJ2-2, with D maybe TRBD1 (6 bases). V shed 6 bases and J shed 8 bases, with 19 bases lying between them. The CDR3 consists of 15 residues. In DNA form, the CDR3 reads TGTGCCAGCAGGGGCCGGACAGTGCTAGCTGGGGAGCTGTTTTTT. Protein: CASRGRTVLAGELFF.

This clonotype showed up many times. The rearrangement links TRBV6-1 to TRBJ1-4; D remains ambiguous. The length of the CDR3 is 17 residues. CDR1 MNHNS and CDR2 SASEGT come from the germline V gene. V lost 5 bases, J lost 0 bases, and 16 bases lay in between. This CDR3 is CASSPFSITATNEKLFF. In DNA form, the CDR3 reads TGTGCCAGCAGTCCATTCAGCATTACAGCAACTAATGAAAAACTGTTTTTT.

This clonotype was seen many times. The genes are TRBV5-1 and TRBJ2-3; D is ambiguous. Deletions cut 4 bases from V and 3 bases from J, with 12 bases between. The CDR3 loop spans 14 amino acids. CDR1 is SGHRS and CDR2 is YFSETQ in the germline V gene. CDR3 residues: CASSPSLLTDTQYF. For the CDR3, the DNA is TGCGCCAGCAGCCCTTCGCTGTTAACAGATACGCAGTATTTT.

This chain joins TRBV5-7 and TRBJ2-2; TRBD1 is a possible D gene (6 bases). Being an ORF, TRBV5-7 has a function that is uncertain. The V and J ends lost 6 bases and 1 base respectively, with 13 bases between them. CDR3 size: 15 residues. DNA for the CDR3: TGTGCCAGCAACCCCCCGGGACAGAACACCGGGGAGCTGTTTTTT. Translation: CASNPPGQNTGELFF.

This clonotype was counted only a few times. Germline is not matched at one junction end, which may reflect a read error. The genes are TRBV7-7 and TRBJ2-5; possibly TRBD2 for D (5 bases). The CDR3 is made up of 15 amino acids. Looked up from germline, CDR1 is SSHAT and CDR2 is FNYEAQ (reference sequence). The DNA of the CDR3 is TGTGCTAGCAGCTTAGCTTTTGGGAGACAAGAGACCCGGTACTTC. It codes for CASSLAFGRQETRYF.